A single sample is the source of the 32 T cell receptor beta chains below, sequenced in a study of cytomegalovirus exposure and HLA in healthy donors (TCRdb year 2017). The library came from the immunoSEQ multiplex PCR assay. The multiplex PCR relied on a mix of 60 forward primers for TCR Vbeta segments and 13 reverse primers for TCR Jbeta segments. This immuneACCESS table, as held by TCRdb, lists in-frame sequences with V and J called but not all clones. Of the missing ones, under half trace to an unresolved V gene in checked studies; the others have no known cause. Counted in this sample were under 110,000 clones; under 85% of them appeared once. The ten most abundant clones make up around 1.9% of the sample. The sequencing input was PBMCs. The receptors derive from a woman between 40 and 50 years old in good health and CMV-seronegative.

The rearrangement uses TRBV10-3 and TRBJ1-2, with TRBD1 matching 9 bases. Looked up from germline, CDR1 is ENHRY and CDR2 is SYGVKD. The V and J ends lost 3 bases and 7 bases, in that order; junction bases with no gene match: 9. CDR3 length equals 15 residues. CDR3 in amino acids: CAISDTRDRAIGYTF. CDR3 sequence (DNA): TGTGCCATCAGTGACACCCGGGACAGGGCGATTGGCTACACCTTC.

The J gene is TRBJ2-3, the V gene TRBV7-8, with D unresolved. From germline, CDR1 is SGHVS and CDR2 FQNEAQ. With 5 bases removed from V and 6 bases from J, the gap between germline ends came to 15 bases. There are 14 residues in the CDR3. The CDR3 sequence: CASSTSSRWDTQYF. The CDR3 DNA reads TGTGCCAGCAGCACCTCGTCTAGGTGGGATACGCAGTATTTT.

The rearrangement uses TRBV18 and TRBJ2-3; weak D call: TRBD2 (5 bases). CDR1 is KGHSH, CDR2 LQKENI, per germline. The CDR3 length is 13 residues. Trimming stripped 3 bases from V and 5 bases from J, with 9 bases between. The CDR3 DNA sequence: TGTGCCAGCTCACCCGGACTGGAAGATACGCAGTATTTT. Its protein product is CASSPGLEDTQYF.

This chain links TRBV19 with TRBJ2-7, with TRBD1 matching 8 bases. Germline-derived CDR1 and CDR2 are LNHDA and SQIVND (reference sequence). This CDR3 contains 15 residues. The J segment lost 3 bases and the V segment lost 3 bases, leaving 7 bases of the junction unmatched. CDR3 coding DNA: TGTGCCAGTAGTATCCAGGGGGCCGATATCTACGAGCAGTACTTC. Amino acids: CASSIQGADIYEQYF.

The gene calls are TRBV28 and TRBJ2-5; TRBD2 agrees at 11 bases. The end of the DNA aligns better with TRBJ2-7, so the J call may be wrong. The CDR3 consists of 13 residues. The germline CDR1 and CDR2 sequences are MDHEN and SYDVKM. CDR3 residues: CASRLAGDYEQYF. Written as DNA, the CDR3 is TGTGCCAGCAGACTAGCGGGAGACTACGAGCAGTACTTC.

This clone was seen just once. V and J are TRBV5-1 and TRBJ2-5, with 10 bases aligning to TRBD2. Unmatched junction bases numbered 8, after V lost 4 bases and J lost 5 bases. Germline loops: CDR1 SGHRS, CDR2 YFSETQ. This CDR3 comprises 15 residues. The CDR3 nucleotides are TGCGCCAGCAGCCCGATTACTAGCGGGGTGGAGACCCAGTACTTC. It yields the protein CASSPITSGVETQYF. The variable domain in full, completed from reference TRBV5-1 and TRBJ2-5, reads KAGVTQTPRYLIKTRGQQVTLSCSPISGHRSVSWYQQTPGQGLQFLFEYFSETQRNKGNFPGRFSGRQFSNSRSEMNVSTLELGDSALYLCASSPITSGVETQYFGPGTRLLVL.

The gene calls are TRBV7-2 and TRBJ2-2; 12 bases are shared with TRBD2. Per the germline V gene, CDR1 is SGHTA and CDR2 is FQGNSA. The ends lost 6 bases at V and 7 bases at J; junction bases unmatched: 6. The CDR3 has 15 amino acids. CDR3 in amino acids: CASRRLAGEGGELFF. In DNA, the CDR3 is TGTGCCAGCAGAAGACTAGCGGGAGAGGGCGGGGAGCTGTTTTTT. The full variable domain, its missing parts supplied by reference TRBV7-2 and TRBJ2-2, is GAGVSQSPSNKVTEKGKDVELRCDPISGHTALYWYRQSLGQGLEFLIYFQGNSAPDKSGLPSDRFSAERTGGSVSTLTIQRTQQEDSAVYLCASRRLAGEGGELFFGEGSRLTVL.

The chain recombines TRBV15 with TRBJ2-4; D is unclear. The CDR3 runs to 14 residues. The germline V and J ends were trimmed by 0 bases and 6 bases, with 9 bases remaining between them. Per the germline V gene, CDR1 is LNHNV and CDR2 is YYDKDF (reference sequence). CDR3 region: CATSRDLIGNIQYF. The CDR3 DNA reads TGTGCCACCAGCAGAGATCTCATCGGAAACATTCAGTACTTC.

V usage is TRBV25-1 and J usage is TRBJ2-4; 8 bases are shared with TRBD2. The CDR3 is made up of 16 amino acids. Germline values: CDR1 MGHDK, CDR2 SYGVNS. V lost 1 base and J lost 5; bases outside the gene matches: 7. CDR3: CASSESAGGDENIQYF. As DNA, the CDR3 is TGTGCCAGCAGTGAATCCGCGGGGGGAGATGAAAACATTCAGTACTTC. Full variable domain (missing parts from reference TRBV25-1 and TRBJ2-4): EADIYQTPRYLVIGTGKKITLECSQTMGHDKMYWYQQDPGMELHLIHYSYGVNSTEKGDLSSESTVSRIRTEHFPLTLESARPSHTSQYLCASSESAGGDENIQYFGAGTRLSVL.

This chain joins TRBV6-1 and TRBJ2-3; D unresolved. The germline V gene has CDR1 MNHNS and CDR2 SASEGT. CDR3 length: 14 amino acids. V was cut by 3 bases and J by 2 bases, with 9 bases left in between. The CDR3 nucleotides read TGTGCCAGCAGTGACCAATCTAACACAGATACGCAGTATTTT. Translated, it gives CASSDQSNTDTQYF.

In this sample, this clone turned up once. The chain is built from TRBV7-2 and TRBJ2-5, with 7 bases identical to TRBD1. The germline V gene encodes CDR1 SGHTA and CDR2 FQGNSA. CDR3 length: 13 residues. With 5 bases clipped from V and 4 bases from J, the junction kept 4 bases outside the gene matches. The CDR3 reads CASSATGRETQYF. CDR3 DNA sequence: TGTGCCAGCAGCGCGACAGGGAGAGAGACCCAGTACTTC.

This clone has just a few counts. J is TRBJ2-1 and V is TRBV7-9, with a tentative D call TRBD2 (6 bases). V lost 0 bases and J 2 bases, leaving 14 bases between the germline ends. The CDR3 is 17 amino acids. Germline V lookup: CDR1 SEHNR, CDR2 FQNEAQ (reference sequence). Written as DNA, the CDR3 is TGTGCCAGCAGCTTAGCTCGGACTACCTCTACCTACAATGAGCAGTTCTTC. It yields the protein CASSLARTTSTYNEQFF.

The chain has TRBV6-1 and TRBJ2-5; TRBD1 matches at 9 bases. The germline V gene encodes CDR1 MNHNS and CDR2 SASEGT. V trimming: 3 bases; J trimming: 2 bases; junction bases outside the gene matches: 7. The CDR3 runs 16 residues. As DNA, the CDR3 is TGTGCCAGCAGTGAGGGTTTGGGACAGGGACAAGAGACCCAGTACTTC. It codes for CASSEGLGQGQETQYF.

This clone was seen only once. The V gene is TRBV10-3, the J gene TRBJ2-5, with D perhaps matching TRBD2 (5 bases). Trimming shortened V by 5 bases and J by 1 base, and 11 bases separated the two germline ends. The CDR3 has 14 amino acids. Per the germline V gene, CDR1 is ENHRY and CDR2 is SYGVKD. CDR3 nucleotide sequence: TGTGCCATCAGTACTAGTTGGGGCCAAGAGACCCAGTACTTC. Protein product: CAISTSWGQETQYF.

The rearrangement links TRBV7-2 to TRBJ1-1; TRBD1 agrees at 10 bases. CDR3 size: 16 residues. V shed 5 bases, J shed 2 bases, and the junction held 8 bases outside the gene matches. Germline V gene data show CDR1 as SGHTA and CDR2 as FQGNSA. The DNA for the CDR3 is TGTGCCAGCAGCCGGGACAGGGGAGCGAGTAACACTGAAGCTTTCTTT. As protein: CASSRDRGASNTEAFF.

CDR3 sequence reads: CASSYSIYLRKQFF. The DNA of the CDR3 is TGTGCCAGCAGTTACTCGATTTATCTCAGAAAGCAGTTCTTC. The chain joins TRBV6-5 to TRBJ2-1, with D unresolved. Looked up from germline, CDR1 is MNHEY and CDR2 is SVGAGI. V shed 0 bases and J shed 11 bases, with 14 bases lying between them. The CDR3 runs 14 residues.

The V call is TRBV10-1, the J call TRBJ1-1; D is perhaps TRBD1 (5 bases). Germline V lookup: CDR1 WNHNN, CDR2 SYGVQD (reference sequence). V was cut by 6 bases and J by 5 bases, with 13 bases left in between. This CDR3 comprises 13 residues. The DNA of the CDR3 is TGCGCCAGCAGGAGGAGACAGAGTACTGAAGCTTTCTTT. Residues: CASRRRQSTEAFF.

As for this clone: The sample carries other DNA sequences with the same CDR3. This chain joins TRBV27 and TRBJ2-3, with a weak D call TRBD2 (5 bases). Germline V gene lookup returns CDR1 MNHEY and CDR2 SMNVEV (reference sequence). This CDR3 is 13 amino acids long. V lost 6 bases, J lost 4 bases, and 11 bases lay in between. DNA of the CDR3: TGTGCCAGCAGCTCAACTAGACCAGATACGCAGTATTTT. Its protein product is CASSSTRPDTQYF.

The chain couples TRBV11-3 to TRBJ2-1; TRBD1 aligns across 9 bases. The ends lost 2 bases at V and 10 bases at J; junction bases unmatched: 9. CDR1 is SGHNT and CDR2 is YENEEA in the germline V gene. The CDR3 covers 15 residues. The DNA for the CDR3 is TGTGCCAGCAGCTTATCGGGACAGGGAGGTCGAGAGCAGTTCTTC. Protein sequence: CASSLSGQGGREQFF.

The chain employs TRBV5-1 and TRBJ1-2, with D perhaps TRBD1 (5 bases). This CDR3 has 14 amino acids. V lost 4 bases and J 4 bases, leaving 14 bases between the germline ends. Per germline, CDR1 SGHRS and CDR2 YFSETQ. The CDR3, as DNA: TGCGCCAGCAGCCTAGACAGACTTATCTATGGCTACACCTTC. Translated, it gives CASSLDRLIYGYTF.

The V gene is TRBV7-3, the J gene TRBJ2-7; 8 bases line up with TRBD1. With 1 base clipped from V and 3 bases from J, the junction kept 5 bases outside the gene matches. The germline V gene has CDR1 SGHTA and CDR2 FQGTGA. CDR3 size: 15 residues. CDR3 nucleotide sequence: TGTGCCAGCAGCTTAATGGGACAGGCGAACTACGAGCAGTACTTC. This codes for CASSLMGQANYEQYF. The entire variable domain, with the rest obtained from reference TRBV7-3 and TRBJ2-7, is as follows: GAGVSQTPSNKVTEKGKYVELRCDPISGHTALYWYRQSLGQGPEFLIYFQGTGAADDSGLPNDRFFAVRPEGSVSTLKIQRTERGDSAVYLCASSLMGQANYEQYFGPGTRLTVT.

Details on this clone: Other DNA sequences in this specimen translate into the identical CDR3. The rearrangement uses TRBV7-3 and TRBJ2-1; D is uncertain. The germline gives CDR1 SGHTA, CDR2 FQGTGA. Trimming shortened V by 1 base and J by 4 bases, and 5 bases separated the two germline ends. CDR3 length: 13 residues. The CDR3 bases are TGTGCCAGCAGCTTAAGCGGTTACAATGAGCAGTTCTTC. It translates to CASSLSGYNEQFF.

V is TRBV7-9 and J is TRBJ1-4; possibly TRBD1 for D (6 bases). There are 16 residues in the CDR3. Trimming pared 1 base from V and 1 base from J, leaving 10 bases between. Germline values: CDR1 SEHNR, CDR2 FQNEAQ (reference sequence). The CDR3 DNA is TGTGCCAGCAGCTTAGTCACAGGGAGAACTAATGAAAAACTGTTTTTT. Its translation is CASSLVTGRTNEKLFF.

The J gene is TRBJ2-5, the V gene TRBV7-3, with 13 bases identical to TRBD2. The V segment lost 2 bases and the J segment 5 bases; nucleotides outside the gene matches: 2. In germline, CDR1 is SGHTA, CDR2 FQGTGA. This CDR3 is 15 amino acids long. The CDR3 DNA follows: TGTGCCAGCAGCTTAGGGACTAGCGGGGTGGAGACCCAGTACTTC. Residues: CASSLGTSGVETQYF. Full variable domain (rest looked up from reference TRBV7-3 and TRBJ2-5): GAGVSQTPSNKVTEKGKYVELRCDPISGHTALYWYRQSLGQGPEFLIYFQGTGAADDSGLPNDRFFAVRPEGSVSTLKIQRTERGDSAVYLCASSLGTSGVETQYFGPGTRLLVL.

This clone has more than one count but fewer than ten. This rearrangement joins TRBV27 to TRBJ2-1; the match to TRBD2 covers 7 bases. With 5 bases clipped from V and 7 bases from J, the junction kept 11 bases outside the gene matches. Per the germline V gene, CDR1 is MNHEY and CDR2 is SMNVEV (reference sequence). The CDR3 contains 15 residues. DNA of the CDR3: TGTGCCAGCAGTCTCCGGAGGCTAGCGGCTAATGAGCAGTTCTTC. It translates to CASSLRRLAANEQFF.

The gene calls are TRBV18 and TRBJ1-1; D gene unclear. V was shortened by 0 bases and J by 5 bases, with 13 bases between the two germline ends. Germline CDR1 KGHSH, CDR2 LQKENI. The CDR3 runs 15 residues. CDR3 sequence reads: CASSPPVGDRTEAFF. The DNA for the CDR3 is TGTGCCAGCTCACCACCGGTCGGGGATCGGACTGAAGCTTTCTTT.

This clone came up once. The CDR3 region is CASRRQSTDTQYF. DNA of the CDR3: TGTGCCAGCAGAAGACAGAGCACAGATACGCAGTATTTT. The chain combines TRBV27 with TRBJ2-3, with D maybe TRBD1 (5 bases). The V and J ends lost 6 bases and 0 bases respectively, with 7 bases between them. The germline gives CDR1 MNHEY, CDR2 SMNVEV (reference sequence). The CDR3 length is 13 residues.

The genes are TRBV30 and TRBJ2-3, with 10 positions matching TRBD2. CDR3 length: 17 residues. V shed 0 bases and J 2 bases; nucleotides not matched to a gene: 8. Germline CDR1 reads GTSNPN; CDR2 reads SVGIG (reference sequence). The CDR3 loop is CAWSVFRTSGYTDTQYF. The CDR3 region has the DNA TGTGCCTGGAGTGTGTTCCGGACTAGCGGTTACACAGATACGCAGTATTTT.

Comment on this clone: Other nucleotide sequences from this sample produce the same CDR3. The genes are TRBV5-1 and TRBJ1-6, with D possibly TRBD1 on 6 matching bases. Germline CDR1 and CDR2: SGHRS and YFSETQ. The CDR3 spans 14 residues. V dropped 4 bases and J dropped 4 bases, with 9 bases sitting between them. CDR3 region: CASSVDRYNSPLHF. CDR3 DNA: TGCGCCAGCAGCGTTGACAGGTATAATTCACCCCTCCACTTT.

V is TRBV4-2 and J is TRBJ2-5; D is possibly TRBD2 (5 bases). V was trimmed by 1 base and J by 5 bases, leaving 11 bases between them. The CDR3 has 14 residues. CDR1 is LGHNA, CDR2 YNFKEQ, per germline. CDR3 residues: CASSQASRGETQYF. DNA for the CDR3: TGTGCCAGCAGCCAAGCTTCGAGAGGGGAGACCCAGTACTTC.

The table lists this clone with a count of one. V gene TRBV5-1 combines with J gene TRBJ2-2; TRBD1 matches at 8 bases. V lost 5 bases, J lost 3 bases, and 3 bases stayed unmatched. The CDR3 extends over 14 amino acids. Germline CDR1 and CDR2: SGHRS and YFSETQ. CDR3 residues: CASRVTGDTGELFF. CDR3 bases: TGCGCCAGCAGGGTGACAGGGGACACCGGGGAGCTGTTTTTT.

The rearrangement joins TRBV11-2 to TRBJ1-1, with 7 bases fitting TRBD1. V shed 8 bases, J shed 0 bases, and the junction held 18 bases outside the gene matches. Per the germline V gene, CDR1 is SGHAT and CDR2 is FQNNGV. This CDR3 has 18 amino acids. The CDR3 sequence: CASPSGPRTGGLNTEAFF. DNA of the CDR3: TGTGCCAGCCCATCCGGTCCCAGGACAGGAGGGTTGAACACTGAAGCTTTCTTT.